This TCR beta chain comes out of a study of neurological immune-mediated disorders. Ten or more counts support this clonotype. TCRdb called the 5' RACE reads again in MiXCR, with one record for every CDR3 protein. The sample has 50,000 to 60,000 distinct CDR3 sequences, about 4% seen once. This CDR3 spans 16 amino acids. Germline V lookup: CDR1 DFQATT, CDR2 SNEGSKA (reference sequence). V was clipped by 0 bases and J by 0 bases; unmatched bases: 7. Sequenced: CD4+ T cells from blood. The gene calls are TRBV20-1 and TRBJ1-1, with 7 bases lining up with TRBD1. This receptor was taken from a woman in her thirties or forties with multiple sclerosis. The CDR3 DNA follows: TGCAGTGCTAGAGACAGGGGGGAAATCATGAACACTGAAGCTTTCTTT. As protein: CSARDRGEIMNTEAFF.